This T cell receptor beta chain appears in the sequencing data of a study of T-cell memory formation after mild COVID-19 (dated by TCRdb to the early 2020s). For the study in its entirety: Most TCR sequence clusters were specific to one of the two donors. T-cell clones expanding and contracting after mild COVID-19 in a couple of donors were tracked by longitudinal TCRalpha and TCRbeta repertoire sequencing. The cohort was made up of two young adult volunteers, one female and one male, who were previously healthy.

Based on the germline V gene, the CDR1 and CDR2 sequences are KGHSH and LQKENI. Counted from cysteine to phenylalanine, this CDR3 has 12 amino acids. Of all the DNA, just the CDR3 is kept, 36 bases in frame from base 1. V lost 2 bases and J lost 2 bases; the stretch between them is 2 bases long. Ficoll-Paque density gradient centrifugation was used to isolate PBMCs. TCRdb names Illumina NovaSeq 6000 as the instrument used. TCRalpha and TCRbeta cDNA libraries were constructed by 5'RACE with constant-segment primers, with sample barcodes and unique molecular identifiers being introduced. Trizol reagent was used to extract RNA from every sample. Libraries were amplified in two PCR steps, with a second sample barcode and Illumina TruSeq adapters added in the second step. Sequencing of libraries was performed on an Illumina NovaSeq with 2 x 150 bp paired-end reads. On the study's bioinformatics: The reads were demultiplexed and collapsed into UMI-guided consensus sequences using migec v1.2.7. Using mixcr v2.1.11, UMI consensuses were aligned to TRA and TRB V and J templates and then assembled into clonotypes. A clonotype was counted as expanded or contracted only if both edgeR and NoisET called the change significant, with noise models trained on biological replicates. For edgeR calls, the thresholds were a false discovery rate-adjusted p below 0.01 and a log2 fold-change of 1. PCA with hierarchical clustering of max-normalized trajectories of the 1000 most abundant clonotypes was used as exploratory dynamics analysis. Separately sequenced CD4+ and CD8+ repertoires were used to assign the CD4 or CD8 phenotype of responding clones. The public reads were run again by TCRdb, first through fastp at Q25 and then through MiXCR, and only productive beta chains were kept. For every CDR3 protein sequence, its rows merge into one entry that carries the most common genes and DNA. TCRdb's processing, not the study's, gives the V and J calls here. The sample table lists some 190,000 distinct CDR3 sequences, roughly 16% of them with a count of one. The ten largest clones take up 2% to 2.5% of the sample.

This clonotype was seen ten or more times. Its antigen is still unknown. Nothing much larger sits one base from this clone, and base qualities are not available. Broad study findings and their caveats: Some responding clones were found in pre-infection memory, which suggests that pre-existing cross-reactive memory T cells took part in the SARS-CoV-2 response. From day 15 to 85, contracting clones showed balanced CD4/CD8 phenotypes, whereas a second wave of clones that expanded from day 15 to 37 leaned towards CD4+. Only a couple of mild cases were covered in the study, and larger cohorts including severe cases with pre-infection samples were considered necessary. Contracting CD4+ clones turned up mainly in the CM and EM memory subsets, whereas EMRA was where CD8+ clones were enriched. The second-wave clones that peaked on day 37 were not confirmed to be SARS-CoV-2 specific.

Recombination connected TRBV18 to TRBJ2-3, with an unclear D gene assignment. The sequenced sample consisted of PBMCs or a T cell subset sorted from them (not recorded which). The receptor was isolated from an adult woman who had mild COVID-19 (a few samples of this study predate the infection). The sample titles of this study are shuffled in the database, so cell type and time point are left out; the donor was told from shared clones. CDR3 protein: CASSPNTDTQYF. The DNA sequence follows: TGTGCCAGCTCACCAAACACAGATACGCAGTATTTT.